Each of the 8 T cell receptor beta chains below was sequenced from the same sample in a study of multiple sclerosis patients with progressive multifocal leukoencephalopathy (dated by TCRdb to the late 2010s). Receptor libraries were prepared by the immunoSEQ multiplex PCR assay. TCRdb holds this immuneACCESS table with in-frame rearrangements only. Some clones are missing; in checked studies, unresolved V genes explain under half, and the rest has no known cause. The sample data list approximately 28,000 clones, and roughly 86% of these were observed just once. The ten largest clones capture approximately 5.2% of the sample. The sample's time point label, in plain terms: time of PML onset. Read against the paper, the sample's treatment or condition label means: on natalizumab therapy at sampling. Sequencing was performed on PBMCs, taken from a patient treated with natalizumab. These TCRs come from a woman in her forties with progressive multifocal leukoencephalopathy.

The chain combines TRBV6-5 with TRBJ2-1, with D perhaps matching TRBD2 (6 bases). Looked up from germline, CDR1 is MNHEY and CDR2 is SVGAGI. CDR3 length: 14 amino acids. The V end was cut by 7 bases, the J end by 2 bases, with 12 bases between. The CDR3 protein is CASTPPGAYNEQFF. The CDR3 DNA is TGTGCCAGCACCCCTCCGGGAGCCTACAATGAGCAGTTCTTC.

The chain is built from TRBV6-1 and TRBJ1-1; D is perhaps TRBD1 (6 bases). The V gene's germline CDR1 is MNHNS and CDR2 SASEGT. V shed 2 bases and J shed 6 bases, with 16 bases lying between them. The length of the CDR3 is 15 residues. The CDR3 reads CASSERWGAIAEAFF. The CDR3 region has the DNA TGTGCCAGCAGTGAAAGGTGGGGGGCAATCGCTGAAGCTTTCTTT.

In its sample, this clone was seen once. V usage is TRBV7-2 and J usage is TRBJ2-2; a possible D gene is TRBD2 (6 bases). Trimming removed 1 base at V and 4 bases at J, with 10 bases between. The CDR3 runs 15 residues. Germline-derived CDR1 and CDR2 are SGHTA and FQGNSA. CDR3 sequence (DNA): TGTGCCAGCAGCTTAGGCCTAGCGCTCACCGGGGAGCTGTTTTTT. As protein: CASSLGLALTGELFF.

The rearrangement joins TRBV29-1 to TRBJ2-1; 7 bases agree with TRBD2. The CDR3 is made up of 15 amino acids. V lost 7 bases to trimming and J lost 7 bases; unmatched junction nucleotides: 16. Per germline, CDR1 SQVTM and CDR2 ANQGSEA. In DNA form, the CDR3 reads TGCAGCGCTCAACTAGCGCCTACAGGAGGGAATGAGCAGTTCTTC. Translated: CSAQLAPTGGNEQFF.

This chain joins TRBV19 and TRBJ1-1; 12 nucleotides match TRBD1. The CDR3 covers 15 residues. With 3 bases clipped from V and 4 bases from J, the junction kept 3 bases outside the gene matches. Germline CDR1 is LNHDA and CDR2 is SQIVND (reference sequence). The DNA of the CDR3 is TGTGCCAGTAGTATCGGGGGACAGGGGGCCACTGAAGCTTTCTTT. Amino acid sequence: CASSIGGQGATEAFF.

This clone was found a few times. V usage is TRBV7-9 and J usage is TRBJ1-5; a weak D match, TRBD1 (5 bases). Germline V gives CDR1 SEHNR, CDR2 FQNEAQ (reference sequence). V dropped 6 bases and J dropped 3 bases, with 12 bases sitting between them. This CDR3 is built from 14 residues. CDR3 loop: CASSWGSVNQPQHF. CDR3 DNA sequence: TGTGCCAGCAGTTGGGGGAGCGTCAATCAGCCCCAGCATTTT.

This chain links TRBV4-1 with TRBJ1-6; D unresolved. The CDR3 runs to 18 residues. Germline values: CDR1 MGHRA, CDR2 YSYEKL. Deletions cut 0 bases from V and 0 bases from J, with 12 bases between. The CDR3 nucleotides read TGCGCCAGCAGCCAAGAGTTGCTCCAGAGCTCCTATAATTCACCCCTCCACTTT. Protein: CASSQELLQSSYNSPLHF.

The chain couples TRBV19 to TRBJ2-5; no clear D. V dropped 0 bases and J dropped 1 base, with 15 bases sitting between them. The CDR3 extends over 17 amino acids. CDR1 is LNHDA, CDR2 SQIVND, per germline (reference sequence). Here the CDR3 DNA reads TGTGCCAGTAGTATAGATCACCCCTTCAGTGTCCAAGAGACCCAGTACTTC. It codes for CASSIDHPFSVQETQYF.